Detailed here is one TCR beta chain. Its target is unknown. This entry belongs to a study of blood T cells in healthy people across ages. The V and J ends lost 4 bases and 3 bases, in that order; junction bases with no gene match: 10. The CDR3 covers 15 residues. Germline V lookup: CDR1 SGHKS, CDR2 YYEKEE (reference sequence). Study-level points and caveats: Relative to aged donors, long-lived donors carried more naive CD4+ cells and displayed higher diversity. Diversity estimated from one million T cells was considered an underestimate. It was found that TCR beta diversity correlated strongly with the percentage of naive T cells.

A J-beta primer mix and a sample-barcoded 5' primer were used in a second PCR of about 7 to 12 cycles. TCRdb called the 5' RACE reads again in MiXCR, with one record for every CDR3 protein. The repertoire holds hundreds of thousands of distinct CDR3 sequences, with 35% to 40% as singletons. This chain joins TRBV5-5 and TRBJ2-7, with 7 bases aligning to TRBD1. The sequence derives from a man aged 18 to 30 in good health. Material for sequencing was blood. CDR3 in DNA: TGTGCCAGCAGCCAAAGACAGGGCTCGAACTACGAGCAGTACTTC. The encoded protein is CASSQRQGSNYEQYF.